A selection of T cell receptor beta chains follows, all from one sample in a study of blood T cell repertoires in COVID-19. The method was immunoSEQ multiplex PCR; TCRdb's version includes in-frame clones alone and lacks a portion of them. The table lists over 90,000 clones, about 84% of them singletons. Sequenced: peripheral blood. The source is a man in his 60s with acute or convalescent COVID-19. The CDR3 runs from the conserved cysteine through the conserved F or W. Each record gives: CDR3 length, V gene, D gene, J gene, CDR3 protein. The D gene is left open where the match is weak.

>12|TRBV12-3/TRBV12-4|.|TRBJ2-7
CASSLYSHEQYF
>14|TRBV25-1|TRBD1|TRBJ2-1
CASDRGGGYNEQFF
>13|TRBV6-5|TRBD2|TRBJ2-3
CASNPAGVDTQYF
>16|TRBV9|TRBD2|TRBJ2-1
CASSVGGTSGIDEQFF
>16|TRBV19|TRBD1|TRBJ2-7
CASGGGQGIPSYEQYF
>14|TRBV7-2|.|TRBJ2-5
CASSLGGLGETQYF
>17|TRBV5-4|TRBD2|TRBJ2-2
CASSRDLGLAGTGELFF
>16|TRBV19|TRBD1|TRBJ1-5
CASSKEDRGRRQPQHF
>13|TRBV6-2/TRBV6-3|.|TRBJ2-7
CASSQTETYEQYF
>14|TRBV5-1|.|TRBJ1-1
CASSFAGLNTEAFF
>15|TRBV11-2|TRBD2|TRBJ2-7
CASSNPGLAIYEQYF
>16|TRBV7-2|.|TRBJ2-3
CASSARAGQSTDTQYF
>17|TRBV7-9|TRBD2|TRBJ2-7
CASSPPFSGGSSYEQYF
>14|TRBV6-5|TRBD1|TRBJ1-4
CASDPGQGQEKLFF
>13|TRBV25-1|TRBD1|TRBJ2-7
CASSEGQGGEQYF
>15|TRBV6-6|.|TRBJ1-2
CASSYPETGDYGYTF
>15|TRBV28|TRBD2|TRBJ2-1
CASSEGTSSYNEQFF